This T cell receptor beta chain is drawn from a study of blood T cell repertoires in COVID-19. Study in general: Donors in the United States, Italy and Spain gave samples during acute or convalescent COVID-19. T cells, B-cell-depleted T cells, or PBMCs provided the cDNA or gDNA that served as material.

Per the original data handling: The assay estimated nucleated cells by amplifying reference gene primers. TCRdb's copy holds only in-frame clones and misses some; the assay was immunoSEQ multiplex PCR. Clonal size and the V and J genes are those of that table, whereas D and trimming came from the DNA. Found here are hundreds of thousands of clones, about 87% of them singletons; the top ten hold roughly 1.6%. The CDR3 length is 13 residues. V shed 3 bases and J shed 7 bases, with 9 bases lying between them. The rearrangement links TRBV12-3 or TRBV12-4 to TRBJ1-4; unclear D gene. The sequenced material came from peripheral blood. The clonotype was recovered from a woman between 40 and 55 years old who had recovered from COVID-19. The CDR3 here is CASSFLGGEKLFF. The DNA for the CDR3 is TGTGCCAGCAGTTTCCTGGGAGGTGAAAAACTGTTTTTT.